The present TCR beta chain was sequenced within a study of T cell responses to AZD1222 COVID-19 vaccine (dated by TCRdb to about 2021). For the study in its entirety: Because spike-specific TCR depth and breadth did not differ between the two schedules, AZD1222 recipients who got a second dose at roughly 4 weeks were pooled with those who got a second dose at roughly 12 weeks. TCR sequencing was performed for 230 to 250 trial participants, of whom some 200 were given two doses of AZD1222 and some 26 were given two doses of MenACWY control vaccine. Enrollment into the trials was organized by age into subgroups of 18-55, 56-69 and 70-plus years, and those subgroups contained approximately 160, 26 and 62 TCR-sequenced participants, respectively.

Concerning this clone itself: What antigen it recognizes has not been identified. No quality values exist for individual bases; no much larger clone is one base distant.

The sample's time point, from its label and the paper: baseline before first vaccination. Vaccinee samples came from UK trials COV001 and COV002, including a single-blind randomized controlled phase 2/3 trial of AZD1222 (ChAdOx1 nCoV-19) in healthy adults. For TCRbeta chain sequencing, PBMC samples from trial participants were taken at day 0 and at day 28 after the second dose. The CDR3 regions of human TCRbeta chains were subjected to immunosequencing. On the authors' methods: Repertoire TCRs were matched against a reference library of SARS-CoV-2-specific TCRs generated with the MIRA antigen-specificity platform. Breadth was defined as the fraction of unique TCRs that were SARS-CoV-2-associated. Depth was defined as the fraction of total T cells that were SARS-CoV-2-associated. Using the MIRA data, every spike-specific TCR was mapped to the spike region that the TCR reacted to and assigned to either a CD4 or a CD8 class. Log10-transformed breadth and depth values were compared by one-way ANOVA with Sidak's multiple comparisons tests. TCRdb took over this immuneACCESS table, retaining in-frame rearrangements with V and J assigned. Such tables are incomplete; in checked studies, under half of the missing clones stem from an unresolved V gene, and the remainder is unexplained. V and J calls and clone size are those listed in that table; D and trimming were worked out from the DNA. This sample lists fewer than 120,000 clones; 85% to 95% were detected once. The ten largest make up over 6.5% of the sample.

Counted from cysteine to phenylalanine, this CDR3 has 16 amino acids. Just CDR3 DNA is preserved here, 48 bases in frame from base 1. Ends trimmed: V by 5 bases, J by 2 bases; bases unmatched to a gene: 7. CDR1 and CDR2, looked up from the germline V gene, are SGDLS and YYNGEE. Points the paper makes about the study in general: Epitopes outside the regions mutated in the B.1.351 and B.1.1.7 variants were reportedly recognized by nearly half of the unique spike-specific TCRs. Because no day 14 peak-response samples were available, the repertoires could be characterized only after the peak T cell response. Spike-specific TCR breadth and depth rose significantly after two AZD1222 doses compared with day 0 and with MenACWY recipients. Participants were mostly white British, with more females than males. The authors suggested clonal diversity may have been underestimated. In the small 56-69-year group, the increase in depth fell short of significance, most likely because of low power. The whole spike protein was spanned by vaccine-associated CD4 TCRs, and dominant responses were seen in regions 160-218 and 743-854. Conclusions about previously exposed vaccinees are limited because only five to seven AZD1222 recipients were SARS-CoV-2 seropositive at baseline.

Recombination connected TRBV9 to TRBJ2-3, with 11 central nucleotides matching TRBD2. The sequences come from peripheral blood, collected on day 0 of AZD1222 vaccination. The TCR originated in an adult in good health. At the DNA level, the sequence is TGTGCCAGCAGTCCTCTAGCGGGGGGAATCACAGATACGCAGTATTTT. Translated, it reads CASSPLAGGITDTQYF. The full variable domain, completed from the reference TRBV9 and TRBJ2-3 proteins outside the CDR3, reads DSGVTQTPKHLITATGQRVTLRCSPRSGDLSVYWYQQSLDQGLQFLIQYYNGEERAKGNILERFSAQQFPDLHSELNLSSLELGDSALYFCASSPLAGGITDTQYFGPGTRLTVL.